One sample yielded the 15 T cell receptor beta chains listed below, sequenced in a study of T cell repertoires in cytomegalovirus infection. TCRdb processed the reads anew with MiXCR; each CDR3 protein has one entry. The sample has some 6,000 distinct CDR3 sequences; about half are singletons. Their cognate antigens are unknown. Sequenced sample: PBMCs, sequenced either directly or after in vitro stimulation (not recorded which). The receptors here all came from a human donor in good health (CMV status not recorded). Some clones in this sample may be carry-over from other donors' samples.

Concerning this clonotype: The CDR3 end shows no conserved phenylalanine or tryptophan, and so a read error is likely. V is TRBV6-5 and J is TRBJ1-5; possibly TRBD1 for D (5 bases). Trimming shortened V by 6 bases and J by 4 bases, and 13 bases separated the two germline ends. Germline V gives CDR1 MNHEY, CDR2 SVGAGI. The CDR3 is 14 residues long. Here the CDR3 DNA reads TGTGCCAGCAGAATGGGACCTAAGAATCAGCCCCAGCATTGT. Its protein product is CASRMGPKNQPQHC.

In regard to this clonotype: In this CDR3 the conserved last residue, phenylalanine or tryptophan, is missing, so a read error is likely. The DNA is omitted, as the CDR3 cannot be located on it reliably, and the CDR3 follows TCRdb's listing. The genes are TRBV7-8 and TRBJ2-7; the DNA was not compared with TRBD1, the D call given in the table. Germline V gives CDR1 SGHVS, CDR2 FQNEAQ. The CDR3 region is 14 residues in length, termini included. The CDR3 reads CASSCDTPGAEPYC.

Details on this clonotype: At one boundary the junction diverges from the germline segment, which might be a read error. V and J are TRBV10-3 and TRBJ1-1; the match to TRBD1 covers 8 bases. CDR1 and CDR2 (germline): ENHRY, SYGVKD. The CDR3 consists of 15 residues. CDR3 coding DNA: TGTACCATCAGCGTGTTTGGACAGGGAGAAACTGAAGCTTTCTTT. This translates into CTISVFGQGETEAFF.

The rearrangement links TRBV6-6 to TRBJ2-1, with D perhaps TRBD2 (6 bases). Germline CDR1 and CDR2: MNHNY and SVGAGI (reference sequence). The CDR3 extends over 14 amino acids. V was pared by 0 bases and J by 12 bases, with 15 bases between. The CDR3 reads CASSYSAVGGPQFF. The CDR3, as DNA: TGTGCCAGCAGTTACTCGGCGGTCGGAGGGCCGCAGTTCTTC.

Turning to this clonotype: The CDR3 does not close with the conserved phenylalanine or tryptophan, likely indicating a read error. The rearrangement joins TRBV9 to TRBJ2-1; 7 bases are a match to TRBD1. CDR1 SGDLS and CDR2 YYNGEE come from the germline V gene. The CDR3 runs to 16 residues. CDR3: CSSSKHQGVYEGEQFL. The CDR3 bases are TGTTCCAGCAGCAAACATCAGGGGGTCTATGAGGGTGAGCAGTTCTTA.

This chain connects TRBV27 to TRBJ2-4; 7 positions match TRBD2. Trimming took 4 bases from V and 4 from J; bases not matched to a gene: 19. The germline gives CDR1 MNHEY, CDR2 SMNVEV (reference sequence). CDR3 length: 19 amino acids. CDR3 sequence reads: CASSSPRGRASGEKNIQYF. The CDR3 DNA follows: TGTGCCAGCAGTTCACCCCGAGGGCGGGCTAGCGGAGAAAAAAACATTCAGTACTTC.

The V call is TRBV6-6, the J call TRBJ1-1; D uncertain. V was cut by 5 bases and J by 0 bases, with 13 bases left in between. Germline V gene sequence: CDR1 MNHNY, CDR2 SVGAGI (reference sequence). The CDR3 sequence is 15 residues long. CDR3 protein: CASSPKLLVNTEAFF. CDR3 nucleotides: TGTGCCAGCAGTCCGAAATTACTAGTGAACACTGAAGCTTTCTTT.

A few counts support this clonotype. The V call is TRBV3-1, the J call TRBJ1-2; D remains unclear. CDR3 length: 13 amino acids. Germline CDR1 reads LGHDT; CDR2 reads YNNKEL (reference sequence). V lost 4 bases and J lost 0, with 6 bases in between. CDR3 amino acids: CASSPNTNYGYTF. The CDR3 DNA follows: TGTGCCAGCAGCCCCAACACTAACTATGGCTACACCTTC.

This clonotype was found a few times. The chain links TRBV6-6 to TRBJ2-1, with no clear D. V was trimmed by 5 bases and J by 3 bases, leaving 5 bases between them. The CDR3 loop spans 12 amino acids. Germline loops: CDR1 MNHNY, CDR2 SVGAGI (reference sequence). The CDR3 region has the DNA TGTGCCAGCAGTCAATACTACAATGAGCAGTTCTTC. Its protein is CASSQYYNEQFF.

The chain has TRBV7-2 and TRBJ1-5, with D maybe TRBD1 (5 bases). CDR3 length: 15 residues. CDR1 and CDR2 (germline): SGHTA, FQGNSA. V lost 5 bases to trimming and J lost 11 bases, with 22 bases between them. This chain's CDR3 is CASSPVTASKQTQHF. The DNA for the CDR3 is TGTGCCAGCAGCCCCGTGACAGCTAGCAAGCAGACCCAGCATTTT.

Regarding this clonotype: It is likely a read error, because the conserved phenylalanine at the end of the CDR3 is missing. The genes are TRBV7-2 and TRBJ2-5; 8 bases line up with TRBD2. CDR1 SGHTA and CDR2 FQGNSA come from the germline V gene. The CDR3 is made up of 19 amino acids. This chain's CDR3 is CASSLRRASGRPEGENQYS. The CDR3 coding sequence is TGTGCCAGCAGCTTAAGAAGAGCCAGCGGGAGACCCGAAGGGGAGAACCAGTACTCC.

The genes are TRBV10-3 and TRBJ1-1, with TRBD1 identical over 8 bases. In germline, CDR1 is ENHRY, CDR2 SYGVKD. Trimming took 8 bases from V and 3 from J; bases not matched to a gene: 11. The CDR3 is 15 amino acids. CDR3 in DNA: TGTGCCATCGTCGTGTTTGGACAGGGAGACACTGAAGCTTTCTTT. Residues: CAIVVFGQGDTEAFF.

The V gene is TRBV7-8, the J gene TRBJ2-7; weak D call: TRBD1 (6 bases). Germline V CDR1 and CDR2: SGHVS, FQNEAQ. The germline V and J ends were trimmed by 9 bases and 9 bases, with 24 bases remaining between them. The length of the CDR3 is 14 residues. The CDR3 DNA sequence: TGTGCCAGGTGCTGGGACACCCCTGGCGACGTGCAGTACTTC. It translates to CARCWDTPGDVQYF.

The chain couples TRBV6-8 to TRBJ1-1, with D possibly TRBD1 on 6 matching bases. The CDR3 has 14 residues. The germline V gene has CDR1 MNHGY and CDR2 SAAAGT. Trimming took off 6 bases at V and 13 bases at J, with 24 bases between the two ends. The CDR3 DNA reads as TGTGCCAGCAGCTCCGGACAGAAGAACACGGAATGTTTCTTT. As protein: CASSSGQKNTECFF.

The chain has TRBV6-1 and TRBJ2-5; 11 bases match TRBD1. The length of the CDR3 is 13 residues. Germline CDR1 is MNHNS and CDR2 is SASEGT. V dropped 4 bases and J dropped 8; count of bases not matched to a gene: 3. The CDR3 nucleotides are TGTGCCAGCAGTGGCGGGACAGGGGGTACCCAGTACTTC. This sequence encodes CASSGGTGGTQYF.